The 3 T cell receptor beta chains reported below all come from one sample, sequenced in a study of T cells after yellow fever vaccination. TCRdb called the 5' RACE reads again in MiXCR, with one record for every CDR3 protein. Of some 110,000 distinct CDR3 sequences listed, more than 6.5% are singletons. The sample in question was CD4+ T cells sorted from PBMCs, obtained roughly 10 days after the first yellow fever vaccination. The receptors were gathered from a man aged 18-30 years who received the YFV17D yellow fever vaccine.

There are many counts of this clonotype. The chain uses TRBV21-1 and TRBJ1-5; TRBD1, the table's D call, lacks a check against the DNA. TRBV21-1 is a pseudogene. The CDR3 sequence is 12 residues long. The CDR3 loop is CASLSRGEAQHF. CDR3 nucleotides: TGTGCCAGCCTATCTCGGGGGGAAGCCCAGCATTTT.

The rearrangement uses TRBV6-2 or TRBV6-3 and TRBJ2-2; tentative D call: TRBD1 (5 bases). CDR1 is MNHEY, CDR2 SVGEGT, per germline. V lost 7 bases to trimming and J lost 3 bases, with 12 bases between them. The CDR3 has 14 amino acids. The CDR3 spells CASKNRFHTGELFF. The CDR3 nucleotides read TGTGCCAGCAAGAACAGGTTCCACACCGGGGAGCTGTTTTTT.

This clonotype occurred many times. J is TRBJ2-1 and V is TRBV4-2, with 15 bases aligning to TRBD2. Germline V CDR1 and CDR2: LGHNA, YNFKEQ. The V and J ends lost 2 bases and 9 bases, in that order; junction bases with no gene match: 5. The CDR3 consists of 16 residues. The CDR3 region is CASSQLGLAGGREQFF. As DNA, the CDR3 is TGTGCCAGCAGCCAATTAGGACTAGCGGGGGGGCGTGAGCAGTTCTTC.